The source of this T cell receptor beta chain is a study of T cells in tuberculosis. The CDR3 has 14 amino acids. The germline V and J ends were trimmed by 4 bases and 2 bases, with 13 bases remaining between them. Per the germline V gene, CDR1 is GTSNPN and CDR2 is SVGIG (reference sequence). Sequencing used immunoSEQ multiplex PCR; TCRdb keeps in-frame clones, though not all of them. The sample yields roughly 35,000 clones, around 90% seen once. The sample's time point: new active TB diagnosis, blood taken before or within 7 days of starting treatment. Positive smear microscopy and/or M. tuberculosis culture confirmed active disease. On average about 100,000 T cells per donor were immunosequenced.

The rearrangement joins TRBV30 to TRBJ2-3; D is possibly TRBD1 (6 bases). The receptor was isolated from an adult with tuberculosis. Some clones in this sample may be carry-over from other donors' samples. Sequencing used PBMCs, obtained at tuberculosis diagnosis. The CDR3 nucleotides read TGTGCCTGGAAATGGGGGCCCTTCACAGATACGCAGTATTTT. It translates to CAWKWGPFTDTQYF.